The 20 T cell receptor beta chains in this list originate from one sample, sequenced in a study of blood T cell repertoires in COVID-19. The protocol was immunoSEQ multiplex PCR, while the TCRdb copy is restricted to in-frame clones and leaves out a portion. This table holds 260,000 or so clones, around 88% found once. Sequenced: PBMCs or T cells enriched from blood (not recorded which). Receptors originate from a middle-aged woman with acute COVID-19.

This clone was detected a few times. The CDR3, as DNA: TGTGCCATCAGCACTTCCGGGAGGACTTTCTTT. This translates into CAISTSGRTFF. This rearrangement joins TRBV10-3 to TRBJ1-1; D uncertain. Germline-derived CDR1 and CDR2 are ENHRY and SYGVKD. Trimming removed 6 bases at V and 12 bases at J, with 14 bases between. The CDR3 is 11 residues long.

The chain links TRBV7-9 to TRBJ1-2, with a weak D call TRBD1 (5 bases). V was clipped by 2 bases and J by 6 bases, with 13 bases between them. CDR3 length equals 14 residues. Germline CDR1 SEHNR, CDR2 FQNEAQ (reference sequence). Here the CDR3 reads CASSLFGRGHGYTF. CDR3 DNA sequence: TGTGCCAGCAGCTTATTTGGGAGGGGTCATGGCTACACCTTC.

A note on this clone: Compared with germline, one end of the junction differs, possibly owing to a read error. The chain links TRBV7-7 to TRBJ2-5; 7 bases agree with TRBD1. Germline CDR1 SSHAT, CDR2 FNYEAQ (reference sequence). The CDR3 has 15 amino acids. The CDR3 protein is CASSLVLDRAETQYF. The CDR3 coding sequence is TGTGCTAGCAGCTTAGTATTAGACAGGGCTGAGACCCAGTACTTC.

This clone showed up just a few times. The chain is built from TRBV7-2 and TRBJ1-3, with D unresolved. The CDR3 is 16 residues long. CDR1 is SGHTA, CDR2 FQGNSA, per germline. The ends were cut back, 4 bases at V and 3 bases at J, with 16 bases in the middle. DNA of the CDR3: TGTGCCAGCAGCTCCCGAAGAGGGCGTGATGGAAACACCATATATTTT. Protein: CASSSRRGRDGNTIYF. Looking up the rest from reference TRBV7-2 and TRBJ1-3 gives the full variable domain: GAGVSQSPSNKVTEKGKDVELRCDPISGHTALYWYRQSLGQGLEFLIYFQGNSAPDKSGLPSDRFSAERTGGSVSTLTIQRTQQEDSAVYLCASSSRRGRDGNTIYFGEGSWLTVV.

The V and J genes are TRBV28 and TRBJ2-2, with D perhaps TRBD2 (6 bases). Germline V lookup: CDR1 MDHEN, CDR2 SYDVKM. V was pared by 7 bases and J by 1 base, with 13 bases between. This CDR3 has 15 residues. The CDR3 region has the DNA TGTGCCAGCATCCGGGGGTCGATGAACACCGGGGAGCTGTTTTTT. Amino acid sequence: CASIRGSMNTGELFF.

This clone was detected a few times. The V gene is TRBV10-2, the J gene TRBJ1-2; D is unresolved. CDR3 length equals 13 residues. Looked up from germline, CDR1 is WSHSY and CDR2 is SAAADI. Trimming took 2 bases from V and 6 from J, leaving 10 bases between them. The CDR3 nucleotides are TGCGCCAGCAGTGAGAACGCGAGAGATGGCTACACCTTC. Translation: CASSENARDGYTF.

The rearrangement links TRBV12-3 or TRBV12-4 to TRBJ1-2; no definite D call. Trimming cost V 3 bases and J 0 bases, with 5 bases left between them. This CDR3 has 13 amino acids. CDR3 sequence: CASSFSANYGYTF. The CDR3 DNA reads TGTGCCAGCAGTTTCTCAGCTAACTATGGCTACACCTTC.

This chain joins TRBV18 and TRBJ1-4; 8 positions agree with TRBD1. The CDR3 sequence is 16 residues long. Per germline, CDR1 KGHSH and CDR2 LQKENI. After removal of 0 bases from V and 10 bases from J, the junction contained 10 bases not matched to a gene. CDR3 amino acids: CASSPPPGQEGGKLFF. The DNA for the CDR3 is TGTGCCAGCTCACCACCTCCGGGACAGGAAGGTGGAAAACTGTTTTTT.

In its sample, this clone was seen once. The V call is TRBV6-5, the J call TRBJ2-1; 7 positions match TRBD2. The CDR3 length is 13 residues. V was clipped by 5 bases and J by 3 bases; unmatched bases: 1. Germline V gives CDR1 MNHEY, CDR2 SVGAGI. In DNA, the CDR3 is TGTGCCAGCAGTCTAGCGGACTACAATGAGCAGTTCTTC. As protein: CASSLADYNEQFF.

The chain combines TRBV11-2 with TRBJ1-2; D ambiguous. In germline, CDR1 is SGHAT, CDR2 FQNNGV. The CDR3 has 13 residues. V was cut by 5 bases and J by 2 bases, with 9 bases left in between. The CDR3 here is CASSHNSNYGYTF. The CDR3 bases are TGTGCCAGCAGCCACAATAGCAACTATGGCTACACCTTC.

The chain employs TRBV10-1 and TRBJ2-5; the D gene is possibly TRBD2 (5 bases). The V gene's germline CDR1 is WNHNN and CDR2 SYGVQD (reference sequence). The CDR3 is made up of 14 amino acids. The V end lost 0 bases, the J end lost 5 bases, and 10 bases lay between the germline ends. As DNA, the CDR3 is TGCGCCAGCAGTGAGTCGGGAGAAGGGGAGACCCAGTACTTC. It yields the protein CASSESGEGETQYF.

This clone was seen only a few times. The identical CDR3 is also encoded by other nucleotide sequences in the sample. The chain joins TRBV19 to TRBJ1-5; no clear D gene. The ends were cut back, 3 bases at V and 0 bases at J, with 6 bases in the middle. Germline CDR1 LNHDA, CDR2 SQIVND (reference sequence). This CDR3 is 14 amino acids long. The CDR3, as DNA: TGTGCCAGTAGTATCCGGGATAGCAATCAGCCCCAGCATTTT. It specifies CASSIRDSNQPQHF.

This clone was observed once. This sequence joins TRBV3-1 (or the pseudogene TRBV3-2) and TRBJ2-7; weak D call: TRBD1 (5 bases). The CDR3 has 13 amino acids. Looked up from germline, CDR1 is LGHDT and CDR2 is YNNKEL (reference sequence). CDR3: CASSQELTGPLTV. The CDR3 DNA reads TGTGCCAGCAGCCAAGAGTTAACAGGACCCCTCACCGTC.

The chain carries TRBV5-1 and TRBJ1-5; 9 bases map to TRBD1. Unmatched junction bases numbered 2, after V lost 0 bases and J lost 4 bases. The CDR3 has 15 residues. Germline V CDR1 and CDR2: SGHRS, YFSETQ. The CDR3 sequence: CASSLGDRENQPQHF. The CDR3 DNA reads TGCGCCAGCAGCTTGGGGGACAGGGAAAATCAGCCCCAGCATTTT.

This chain uses TRBV7-8 with TRBJ2-7; TRBD2 matches 11 bases. The J segment lost 9 bases and the V segment lost 3 bases, leaving 7 bases of the junction unmatched. The CDR3 consists of 14 residues. Germline lookup yields CDR1 SGHVS and CDR2 FQNEAQ. CDR3 residues: CASSLRLAGTGQYF. CDR3 bases: TGTGCCAGCAGCTTGCGACTAGCGGGAACCGGGCAGTACTTC.

This chain joins TRBV9 and TRBJ1-1; TRBD1 aligns across 9 bases. This CDR3 has 15 amino acids. Germline V CDR1 and CDR2: SGDLS, YYNGEE. With V trimmed by 3 bases and J by 4 bases, 7 bases remained unmatched. The CDR3 region is CASSGTGGQGTEAFF. As DNA, the CDR3 is TGTGCCAGCAGCGGAACAGGGGGCCAGGGCACTGAAGCTTTCTTT.

With respect to this clone: The limits of the CDR3 on the DNA are not certain, so only TCRdb's listed CDR3 is given. CDR3 in amino acids: CASLFGSGNTIYF. The V and J genes are TRBV21-1 and TRBJ1-3. TRBV21-1 is reported as a pseudogene. With termini counted, the CDR3 has 13 amino acids.

The genes are TRBV27 and TRBJ2-5; a possible D gene is TRBD1 (5 bases). V was clipped by 6 bases and J by 1 base, with 15 bases between them. This CDR3 is built from 15 residues. Germline V gives CDR1 MNHEY, CDR2 SMNVEV (reference sequence). The CDR3 nucleotides are TGTGCCAGCAGCTTCACTCGACAGTTCCAAGAGACCCAGTACTTC. Encoded protein: CASSFTRQFQETQYF.

The chain couples TRBV9 to TRBJ1-1; no definite D call. The V end was cut by 4 bases, the J end by 1 base, with 8 bases between. The germline CDR1 and CDR2 sequences are SGDLS and YYNGEE. The CDR3 totals 13 residues. The CDR3 DNA follows: TGTGCCAGCAGCCTCAATAGGAACACTGAAGCTTTCTTT. This sequence encodes CASSLNRNTEAFF.

This sequence joins TRBV4-3 and TRBJ1-6, with 7 bases matching TRBD1. V lost 0 bases to trimming and J lost 9 bases; unmatched junction nucleotides: 2. Germline CDR1 reads LGHNA; CDR2 reads YSLEER. The CDR3 is 14 residues long. Written as DNA, the CDR3 is TGCGCCAGCAGCCAAGAGAGACAGGGTTCACCCCTCCACTTT. Its protein product is CASSQERQGSPLHF.